This TCR beta chain was recorded in a study of cytomegalovirus exposure and HLA in healthy donors. Primers: 60 Vbeta forward and 13 Jbeta reverse. Clones were read by immunoSEQ multiplex PCR, and TCRdb kept only the in-frame ones, dropping some. The repertoire holds about 190,000 clones, roughly 77% seen once, with around 1.4% in the top ten. CDR1 SNHLY and CDR2 FYNNEI come from the germline V gene. The CDR3 consists of 14 residues. The V and J ends lost 1 base and 4 bases respectively, with 10 bases between them. Input material: PBMCs. V is TRBV2 and J is TRBJ1-2; D perhaps matches TRBD1 (5 bases). The source is a woman in her fifties or sixties in good health and CMV-seronegative. The CDR3 sequence: CASSEGVGGYGYTF. CDR3 DNA: TGTGCCAGCAGTGAAGGCGTCGGGGGCTATGGCTACACCTTC.